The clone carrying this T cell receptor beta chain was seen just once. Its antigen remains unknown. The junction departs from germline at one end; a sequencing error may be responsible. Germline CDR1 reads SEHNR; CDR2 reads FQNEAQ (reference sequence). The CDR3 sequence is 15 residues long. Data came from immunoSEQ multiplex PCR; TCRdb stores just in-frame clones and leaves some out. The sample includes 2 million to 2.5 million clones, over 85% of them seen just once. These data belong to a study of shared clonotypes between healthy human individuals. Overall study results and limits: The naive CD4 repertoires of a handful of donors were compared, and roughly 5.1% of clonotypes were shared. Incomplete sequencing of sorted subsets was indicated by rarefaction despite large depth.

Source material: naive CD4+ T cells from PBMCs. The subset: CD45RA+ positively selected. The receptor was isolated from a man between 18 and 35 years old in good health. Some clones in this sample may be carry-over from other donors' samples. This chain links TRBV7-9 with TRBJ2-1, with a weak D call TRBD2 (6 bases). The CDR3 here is CAGSLGTGSHNEQFF. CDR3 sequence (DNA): TGTGCCGGCAGCTTAGGGACTGGCTCCCACAATGAGCAGTTCTTC.